The 29 T cell receptor beta chains below were found in one sample sequenced in a study of post-analysis software for immune sequencing data. Unique molecular identifiers tagged the TCR beta cDNA libraries. In TCRdb, the PCR reads were re-called with MiXCR into one record per CDR3 protein. Among more than 500,000 distinct CDR3 sequences, under 40% were seen once, and the ten largest hold 4.5% to 7.5%. Overall study findings and caveats: Patients had higher frequencies than controls of about 5 TRBV segments, including TRBV5-6, TRBV5-1 and TRBV20-1.

The antigens of these receptors remain unknown. Sequencing was performed on blood. All receptors derive from a girl aged 2 to 17 with multiple sclerosis.

J is TRBJ2-7 and V is TRBV20-1; D remains ambiguous. V lost 3 bases, J lost 2 bases, and 11 bases lay in between. Germline V gene sequence: CDR1 DFQATT, CDR2 SNEGSKA (reference sequence). The length of the CDR3 is 13 residues. CDR3 in amino acids: CSASRPETYEQYF. In DNA, the CDR3 is TGCAGTGCTAGTCGGCCGGAAACCTACGAGCAGTACTTC.

Only a few counts were recorded for this clonotype. Written as DNA, the CDR3 is TGTGCCATCGGGGAGCGGGGTTATGGCTACACCTTC. Residues: CAIGERGYGYTF. This chain joins TRBV10-3 and TRBJ1-2; no clear D gene. V was trimmed by 8 bases and J by 5 bases, leaving 12 bases between them. The length of the CDR3 is 12 residues. Germline V gene data show CDR1 as ENHRY and CDR2 as SYGVKD.

This clonotype was seen a few times. The chain recombines TRBV5-6 with TRBJ1-2, with 7 bases aligning to TRBD1. Trimming removed 0 bases from V and 4 bases from J; junction bases left unmatched: 6. The V gene's germline CDR1 is SGHDT and CDR2 YYEEEE. The CDR3 length is 15 residues. DNA for the CDR3: TGTGCCAGCAGCTTGGGACAGGGCCTTCTCTATGGCTACACCTTC. Its translation is CASSLGQGLLYGYTF.

V is TRBV19 and J is TRBJ1-1; 9 positions agree with TRBD1. The CDR3 covers 17 residues. The germline gives CDR1 LNHDA, CDR2 SQIVND (reference sequence). J gave up 3 bases and V 2 bases, and 10 bases lay outside the gene matches. The CDR3 DNA reads as TGTGCCAGTAGTATAACAGGGGGCAAGGGGTCAGACACTGAAGCTTTCTTT. Encoded protein: CASSITGGKGSDTEAFF.

The CDR3 here is CASSLRDRVSYEQYF. The CDR3, as DNA: TGTGCCAGCAGCTTACGGGACAGGGTCTCCTACGAGCAGTACTTC. This chain uses TRBV7-8 with TRBJ2-7; 9 nucleotides match TRBD1. Germline-derived CDR1 and CDR2 are SGHVS and FQNEAQ. V dropped 2 bases and J dropped 0; count of bases not matched to a gene: 2. CDR3 size: 15 residues.

This clonotype has just a few counts. The CDR3 loop is CASQTAGSYNEQFF. CDR3 sequence (DNA): TGTGCCAGCCAAACCGCCGGCTCCTACAATGAGCAGTTCTTC. V is TRBV27 and J is TRBJ2-1; D is undetermined. V was clipped by 8 bases and J by 0 bases, with 11 bases between them. This CDR3 comprises 14 residues. CDR1 is MNHEY, CDR2 SMNVEV, per germline (reference sequence).

The CDR3 reads CASSKRLAGTYNEQFF. CDR3 DNA: TGTGCCAGCAGCAAAAGACTAGCGGGGACCTACAATGAGCAGTTCTTC. The chain combines TRBV7-2 with TRBJ2-1; TRBD2 matches 11 bases. V was clipped by 5 bases and J by 2 bases; unmatched bases: 5. The germline CDR1 and CDR2 sequences are SGHTA and FQGNSA. CDR3 length: 16 residues.

V is TRBV6-1 and J is TRBJ2-5; D ambiguous. The CDR3 consists of 11 residues. Trimming stripped 5 bases from V and 5 bases from J, with 6 bases between. Germline V CDR1 and CDR2: MNHNS, SASEGT. In nucleotides, the CDR3 is TGTGCCAGCAGTCCAGTGGAGACCCAGTACTTC. It specifies CASSPVETQYF.

This clonotype has just a few counts. The chain joins TRBV7-9 to TRBJ2-1; D perhaps matches TRBD2 (6 bases). The V end lost 8 bases, the J end lost 5 bases, and 13 bases lay between the germline ends. The CDR3 spans 13 residues. Germline V gene lookup returns CDR1 SEHNR and CDR2 FQNEAQ (reference sequence). This CDR3 is CASRASVNNEQFF. The CDR3 DNA follows: TGTGCCAGCCGGGCTAGCGTGAACAATGAGCAGTTCTTC.

This clonotype came up a few times. This sequence joins TRBV7-8 and TRBJ1-2; D is unresolved. V was clipped by 4 bases and J by 0 bases, with 6 bases between them. Germline loops: CDR1 SGHVS, CDR2 FQNEAQ. This CDR3 comprises 13 residues. CDR3 region: CASSSPSNYGYTF. CDR3 DNA sequence: TGTGCCAGCAGCTCGCCCTCTAACTATGGCTACACCTTC.

This clonotype was found many times. The chain recombines TRBV29-1 with TRBJ2-7, with 9 nucleotides matching TRBD1. CDR1 SQVTM and CDR2 ANQGSEA come from the germline V gene. V lost 4 bases and J lost 6; bases outside the gene matches: 10. CDR3 length: 14 amino acids. The CDR3 sequence: CSVAGGQGAGEQYF. In DNA, the CDR3 is TGCAGCGTTGCCGGGGGACAGGGAGCGGGCGAGCAGTACTTC.

The V and J genes are TRBV29-1 and TRBJ2-3; D unresolved. Germline loops: CDR1 SQVTM, CDR2 ANQGSEA. The germline V and J ends were trimmed by 5 bases and 0 bases, with 6 bases remaining between them. CDR3 length: 12 residues. The CDR3 here is CSVTPSTDTQYF. The DNA for the CDR3 is TGCAGCGTTACTCCCAGCACAGATACGCAGTATTTT.

In its sample, this clonotype was seen a few times. The J gene is TRBJ2-1, the V gene TRBV5-1; 7 nucleotides match TRBD1. This CDR3 is 14 amino acids long. Germline V gives CDR1 SGHRS, CDR2 YFSETQ. V lost 1 base to trimming and J lost 7 bases; unmatched junction nucleotides: 5. In nucleotides, the CDR3 is TGCGCCAGCAGCTTGAGACAGGGTAAAAATGAGCAGTTCTTC. It translates to CASSLRQGKNEQFF.

This chain connects TRBV5-6 to TRBJ2-3; D is perhaps TRBD1 (5 bases). Germline CDR1 SGHDT, CDR2 YYEEEE. V lost 4 bases and J lost 4, with 19 bases in between. CDR3 size: 16 residues. The CDR3 sequence is CASSPWAGFVADTQYF. The CDR3 coding sequence is TGTGCCAGCAGCCCCTGGGCAGGGTTTGTAGCAGATACGCAGTATTTT.

This CDR3 is CASSVRPTSGDPYNEQFF. In DNA form, the CDR3 reads TGTGCCAGCAGCGTACGACCGACTAGCGGGGACCCCTACAATGAGCAGTTCTTC. The V and J genes are TRBV9 and TRBJ2-1; 11 bases align to TRBD2. The CDR3 covers 18 residues. Germline CDR1 and CDR2: SGDLS and YYNGEE. V lost 1 base to trimming and J lost 2 bases; unmatched junction nucleotides: 8.

This clonotype occurred many times. V usage is TRBV12-3 or TRBV12-4 and J usage is TRBJ1-5; D gene uncertain. Between the trimmed V and J ends, which lost 5 bases and 5 bases, there was a span of 10 bases. The CDR3 covers 13 residues. The CDR3 loop reads CASSLDGDQPQHF. CDR3 bases: TGTGCCAGCAGTCTCGACGGTGATCAGCCCCAGCATTTT.

This clonotype was seen only a few times. The chain recombines TRBV13 with TRBJ2-1; no firm D call. Germline values: CDR1 PRHDT, CDR2 FYEKMQ (reference sequence). There are 13 residues in the CDR3. Trimming cost V 1 base and J 6 bases, with 7 bases left between them. For the CDR3, the DNA is TGTGCCAGCAGCTTAGTAACTGTCAATGAGCAGTTCTTC. Amino acids: CASSLVTVNEQFF.

This CDR3 is CASSQLMGEKLFF. CDR3 sequence (DNA): TGCGCCAGCAGCCAACTTATGGGGGAAAAACTGTTTTTT. The chain has TRBV4-1 and TRBJ1-4; D uncertain. Trimming stripped 2 bases from V and 8 bases from J, with 9 bases between. In germline, CDR1 is MGHRA, CDR2 YSYEKL. CDR3 length: 13 residues.

This sequence joins TRBV9 and TRBJ1-2; 9 bases are shared with TRBD1. The CDR3 consists of 17 residues. V gave up 0 bases and J gave up 8 bases; unmatched junction bases: 14. Germline CDR1 reads SGDLS; CDR2 reads YYNGEE. This chain's CDR3 is CASSVGGGTGLAIGYTF. The CDR3 coding sequence is TGTGCCAGCAGCGTAGGAGGTGGGACAGGGTTGGCTATCGGCTACACCTTC.

This clonotype turned up a few times. The chain is built from TRBV11-2 and TRBJ2-7; D might be TRBD2 (6 bases). CDR1 is SGHAT, CDR2 FQNNGV, per germline. V was trimmed by 5 bases and J by 4 bases, leaving 18 bases between them. The CDR3 has 15 amino acids. This CDR3 is CASSRAGGGFYEQYF. The DNA for the CDR3 is TGTGCCAGCAGCCGAGCCGGGGGAGGATTTTACGAGCAGTACTTC.

This clonotype has more than one count but fewer than ten. The chain employs TRBV6-1 and TRBJ2-4; D uncertain. Trimming removed 7 bases at V and 1 base at J, with 20 bases between. Per the germline V gene, CDR1 is MNHNS and CDR2 is SASEGT. This CDR3 is 17 amino acids long. CDR3 sequence (DNA): TGTGCCAGCACTGGGGTGTCGGCTAACGGGGCCAAAAACATTCAGTACTTC. Its translation: CASTGVSANGAKNIQYF.

The chain recombines TRBV27 with TRBJ1-2, with 8 bases that match TRBD1. Germline assignment: CDR1 MNHEY and CDR2 SMNVEV (reference sequence). V gave up 5 bases and J gave up 6 bases; unmatched junction bases: 8. The length of the CDR3 is 14 residues. The CDR3 protein is CASSPSDRADGYTF. The CDR3, as DNA: TGTGCCAGCAGTCCCTCGGACAGGGCTGATGGCTACACCTTC.

This rearrangement joins TRBV6-5 to TRBJ2-7, with 8 positions matching TRBD1. From germline, CDR1 is MNHEY and CDR2 SVGAGI. Losses at the gene ends were 8 bases for V and 0 bases for J; bases not matched to a gene: 6. The CDR3 extends over 14 amino acids. CDR3 loop: CASGRGQGSYEQYF. CDR3 nucleotides: TGTGCCAGCGGTAGAGGACAGGGCTCCTACGAGCAGTACTTC.

The chain couples TRBV15 to TRBJ1-2, with D maybe TRBD1 (5 bases). V lost 0 bases, J lost 2 bases, and 7 bases lay in between. In germline, CDR1 is LNHNV, CDR2 YYDKDF (reference sequence). The length of the CDR3 is 14 residues. The DNA of the CDR3 is TGTGCCACCAGCAGAGATCGACAGAACTATGGCTACACCTTC. It yields the protein CATSRDRQNYGYTF.

The genes are TRBV6-6 and TRBJ1-5, with 11 positions matching TRBD1. V dropped 6 bases and J dropped 4; count of bases not matched to a gene: 8. CDR3 size: 16 residues. Germline-derived CDR1 and CDR2 are MNHNY and SVGAGI (reference sequence). The CDR3 coding sequence is TGTGCCAGCAGCCGCGGACAGGGGGCGCCTAATCAGCCCCAGCATTTT. It codes for CASSRGQGAPNQPQHF.

This clonotype showed up just once. This chain links TRBV4-1 with TRBJ1-1; D is undetermined. The CDR3 consists of 12 residues. The V gene lost 1 base and the J gene lost 6 bases, with 6 bases spanning the gap. Germline CDR1 is MGHRA and CDR2 is YSYEKL. The CDR3 sequence: CASSQGIAEAFF. In nucleotides, the CDR3 is TGCGCCAGCAGCCAAGGGATAGCTGAAGCTTTCTTT.

The V and J genes are TRBV11-2 and TRBJ2-1, with TRBD1 matching over 7 bases. Trimming cost V 1 base and J 0 bases; bases outside gene matches: 9. CDR3 length equals 18 residues. CDR1 is SGHAT, CDR2 FQNNGV, per germline. The CDR3 nucleotides read TGTGCCAGCAGCTTAGGATCCTTTTGGGACAGCTCCTACAATGAGCAGTTCTTC. Translating gives CASSLGSFWDSSYNEQFF.

The chain is built from TRBV29-1 and TRBJ2-3; 13 bases are a match to TRBD2. Per germline, CDR1 SQVTM and CDR2 ANQGSEA. The junction had 2 bases not matched to a gene; V was cut back by 4 bases and J by 7 bases. This CDR3 contains 13 residues. The CDR3 is CSVVTSGGHTQYF. CDR3 coding DNA: TGCAGCGTTGTGACTAGCGGGGGGCATACGCAGTATTTT.

The sample holds a few counts of this clonotype. This chain connects TRBV6-1 to TRBJ2-1; the D is unclear. The V end lost 7 bases, the J end lost 4 bases, and 17 bases lay between the germline ends. The CDR3 has 15 residues. Germline assignment: CDR1 MNHNS and CDR2 SASEGT. CDR3 residues: CASKPQVLEYNEQFF. CDR3 DNA sequence: TGTGCCAGCAAACCCCAGGTGTTGGAATACAATGAGCAGTTCTTC.